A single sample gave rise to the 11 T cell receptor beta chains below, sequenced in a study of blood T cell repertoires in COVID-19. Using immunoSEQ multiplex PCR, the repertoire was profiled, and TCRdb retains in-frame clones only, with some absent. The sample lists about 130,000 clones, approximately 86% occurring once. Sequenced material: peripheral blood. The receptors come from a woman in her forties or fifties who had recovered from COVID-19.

The CDR3 sequence: CASSLAPGWDGYTF. The CDR3 region has the DNA TGTGCCAGCAGCTTGGCTCCAGGGTGGGATGGCTACACCTTC. The V call is TRBV5-6, the J call TRBJ1-2; maybe TRBD1 (5 bases). The CDR3 length is 14 residues. Trimming cost V 0 bases and J 6 bases, with 12 bases left between them. CDR1 and CDR2 from the germline V gene are SGHDT and YYEEEE.

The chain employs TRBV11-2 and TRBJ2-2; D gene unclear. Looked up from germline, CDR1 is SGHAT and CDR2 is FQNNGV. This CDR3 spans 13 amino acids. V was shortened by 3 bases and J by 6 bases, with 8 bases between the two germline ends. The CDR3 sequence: CASSLAVPGELFF. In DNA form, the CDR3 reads TGTGCCAGCAGCTTGGCAGTCCCCGGGGAGCTGTTTTTT.

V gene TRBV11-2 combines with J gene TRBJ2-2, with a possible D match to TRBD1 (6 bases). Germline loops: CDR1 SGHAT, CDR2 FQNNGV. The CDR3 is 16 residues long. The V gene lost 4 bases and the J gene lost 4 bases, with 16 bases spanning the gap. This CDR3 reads CASSSQTGISTGELFF. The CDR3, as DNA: TGTGCCAGCAGCTCACAGACAGGCATAAGCACCGGGGAGCTGTTTTTT.

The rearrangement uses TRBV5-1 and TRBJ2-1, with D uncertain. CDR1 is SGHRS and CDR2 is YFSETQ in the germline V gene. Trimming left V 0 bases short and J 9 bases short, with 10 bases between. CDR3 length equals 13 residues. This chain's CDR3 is CASSLGPASEQFF. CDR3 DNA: TGCGCCAGCAGCTTGGGGCCAGCTAGTGAGCAGTTCTTC.

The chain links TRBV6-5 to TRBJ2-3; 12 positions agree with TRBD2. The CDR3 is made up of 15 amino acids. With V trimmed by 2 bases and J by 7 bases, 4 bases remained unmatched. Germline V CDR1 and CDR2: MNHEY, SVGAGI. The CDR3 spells CASSYLAGGPHTQYF. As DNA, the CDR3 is TGTGCCAGCAGTTACCTAGCGGGGGGGCCCCATACGCAGTATTTT.

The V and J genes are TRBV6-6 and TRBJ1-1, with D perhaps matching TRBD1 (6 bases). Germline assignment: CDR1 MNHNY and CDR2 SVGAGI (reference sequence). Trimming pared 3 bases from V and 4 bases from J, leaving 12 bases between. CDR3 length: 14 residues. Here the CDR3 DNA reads TGTGCCAGCAGTTATCCGGGGGGCGGCACTGAAGCTTTCTTT. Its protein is CASSYPGGGTEAFF.

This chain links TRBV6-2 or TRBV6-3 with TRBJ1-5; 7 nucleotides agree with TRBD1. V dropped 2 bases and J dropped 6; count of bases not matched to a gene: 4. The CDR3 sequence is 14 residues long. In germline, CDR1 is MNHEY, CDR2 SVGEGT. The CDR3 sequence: CASSYQTGVQPQHF. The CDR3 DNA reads TGTGCCAGCAGTTACCAAACAGGGGTTCAGCCCCAGCATTTT.

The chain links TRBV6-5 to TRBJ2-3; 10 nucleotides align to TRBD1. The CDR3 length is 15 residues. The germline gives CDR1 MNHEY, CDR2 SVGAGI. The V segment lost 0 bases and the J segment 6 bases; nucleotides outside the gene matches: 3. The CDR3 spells CASSYSGTGVDTQYF. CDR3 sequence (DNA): TGTGCCAGCAGTTACTCCGGGACAGGGGTGGATACGCAGTATTTT.

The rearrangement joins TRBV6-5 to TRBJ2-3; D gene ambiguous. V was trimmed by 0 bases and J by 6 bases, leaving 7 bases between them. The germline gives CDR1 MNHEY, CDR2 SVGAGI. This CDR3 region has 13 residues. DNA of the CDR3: TGTGCCAGCAGTTACTCGACACGGGATACGCAGTATTTT. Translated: CASSYSTRDTQYF.

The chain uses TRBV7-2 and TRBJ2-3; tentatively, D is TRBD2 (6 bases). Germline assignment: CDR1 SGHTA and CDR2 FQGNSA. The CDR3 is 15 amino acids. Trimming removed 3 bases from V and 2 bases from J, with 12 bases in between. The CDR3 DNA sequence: TGTGCCAGCAGCTTTGTAGCGGCTGACACAGATACGCAGTATTTT. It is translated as CASSFVAADTDTQYF. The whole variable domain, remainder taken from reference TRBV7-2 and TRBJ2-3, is GAGVSQSPSNKVTEKGKDVELRCDPISGHTALYWYRQSLGQGLEFLIYFQGNSAPDKSGLPSDRFSAERTGGSVSTLTIQRTQQEDSAVYLCASSFVAADTDTQYFGPGTRLTVL.

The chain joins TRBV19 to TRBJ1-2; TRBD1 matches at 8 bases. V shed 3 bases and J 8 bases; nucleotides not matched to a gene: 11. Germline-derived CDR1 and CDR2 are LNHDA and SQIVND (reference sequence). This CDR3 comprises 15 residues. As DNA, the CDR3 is TGTGCCAGTAGTATTGCGCCCGGACAGGGAGTCGGCTACACCTTC. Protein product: CASSIAPGQGVGYTF.